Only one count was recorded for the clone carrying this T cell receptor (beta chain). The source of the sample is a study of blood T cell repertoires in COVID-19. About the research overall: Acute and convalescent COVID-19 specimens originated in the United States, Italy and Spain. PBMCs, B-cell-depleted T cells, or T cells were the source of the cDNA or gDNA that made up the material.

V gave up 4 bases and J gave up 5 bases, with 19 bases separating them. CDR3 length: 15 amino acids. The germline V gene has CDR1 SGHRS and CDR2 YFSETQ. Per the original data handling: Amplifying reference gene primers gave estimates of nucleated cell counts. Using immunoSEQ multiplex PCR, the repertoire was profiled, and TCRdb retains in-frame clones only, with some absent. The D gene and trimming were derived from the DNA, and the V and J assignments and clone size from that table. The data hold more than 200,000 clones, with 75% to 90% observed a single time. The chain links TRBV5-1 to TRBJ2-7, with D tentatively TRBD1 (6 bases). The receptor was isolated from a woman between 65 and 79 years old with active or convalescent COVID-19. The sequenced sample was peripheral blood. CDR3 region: CASSETGTLENEQYF. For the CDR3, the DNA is TGCGCCAGCAGCGAGACAGGTACCCTAGAGAACGAGCAGTACTTC.